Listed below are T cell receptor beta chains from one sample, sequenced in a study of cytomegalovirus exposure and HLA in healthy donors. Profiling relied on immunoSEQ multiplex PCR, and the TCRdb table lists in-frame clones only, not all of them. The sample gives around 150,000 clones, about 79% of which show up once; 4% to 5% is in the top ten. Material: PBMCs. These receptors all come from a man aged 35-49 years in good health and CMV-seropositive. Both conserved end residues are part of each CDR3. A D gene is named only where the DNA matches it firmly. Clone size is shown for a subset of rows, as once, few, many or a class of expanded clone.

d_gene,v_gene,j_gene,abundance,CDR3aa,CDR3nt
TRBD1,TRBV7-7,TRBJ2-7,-,CASSLGIGQGYEQYF,TGTGCCAGCAGCTTAGGAATCGGACAGGGCTACGAGCAGTACTTC
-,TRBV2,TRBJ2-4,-,CASQGLGKNIQYF,TGTGCCAGTCAGGGTTTAGGCAAAAACATTCAGTACTTC
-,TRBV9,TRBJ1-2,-,CASSVASPGIHGYTF,TGTGCCAGCAGCGTAGCGTCGCCAGGGATCCATGGCTACACCTTC
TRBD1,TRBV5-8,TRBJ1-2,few,CASSSYRQGSMGYTF,TGTGCCAGCAGCTCATATCGACAGGGAAGCATGGGCTACACCTTC
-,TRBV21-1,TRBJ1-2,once,CASSKGRDRVTNYGYTF,TGTGCCAGCAGCAAAGGCAGGGACAGGGTGACTAACTATGGCTACACCTTC
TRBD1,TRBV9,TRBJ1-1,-,CASSGTGDWNTEAFF,TGTGCCAGCAGTGGGACAGGGGATTGGAACACTGAAGCTTTCTTT
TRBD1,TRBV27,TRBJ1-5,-,CASSITGDRGRWPQHF,TGTGCCAGCAGCATCACGGGGGACAGGGGCCGTTGGCCCCAGCATTTT
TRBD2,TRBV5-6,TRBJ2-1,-,CASSLAGGPLSYNEQFF,TGTGCCAGCAGCTTAGCGGGGGGCCCCCTCTCCTACAATGAGCAGTTCTTC
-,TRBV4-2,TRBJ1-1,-,CASSVGQFTEAFF,TGTGCCAGCAGTGTAGGACAGTTCACTGAAGCTTTCTTT
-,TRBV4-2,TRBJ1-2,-,CASSQEAGLPINYGYTF,TGTGCCAGCAGCCAAGAGGCAGGACTCCCTATTAACTATGGCTACACCTTC
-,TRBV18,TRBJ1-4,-,CASSLGQRYNEKLFF,TGTGCCAGCTCTCTCGGACAGCGTTATAATGAAAAACTGTTTTTT
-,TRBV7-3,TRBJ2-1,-,CASSLNAGPHEQFF,TGTGCCAGCAGCTTAAATGCAGGGCCCCATGAGCAGTTCTTC
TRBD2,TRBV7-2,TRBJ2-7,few,CASSSRTSGGYYEQYF,TGTGCCAGCAGCTCCCGGACTAGCGGGGGGTACTACGAGCAGTACTTC
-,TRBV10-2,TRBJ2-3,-,CASSVGPYTDTQYF,TGCGCCAGCAGTGTGGGCCCCTACACAGATACGCAGTATTTT
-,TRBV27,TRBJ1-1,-,CASRRNSNTEAFF,TGTGCCAGCAGGAGGAATTCGAACACTGAAGCTTTCTTT
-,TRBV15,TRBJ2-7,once,CATSRDDRSSYEQYF,TGTGCCACCAGCAGAGACGACAGGTCTTCCTACGAGCAGTACTTC
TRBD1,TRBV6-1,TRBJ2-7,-,CASENRGYEQYF,TGTGCCAGCGAAAACAGGGGCTACGAGCAGTACTTC
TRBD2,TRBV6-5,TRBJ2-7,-,CASRESGIRGEQYF,TGTGCCAGCCGAGAGAGCGGGATCAGAGGCGAGCAGTACTTC
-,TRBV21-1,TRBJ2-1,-,CASSKVGPGASYNEQFF,-
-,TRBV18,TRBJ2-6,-,CASSPTTRALSSGANVLTF,TGTGCCAGCTCACCCACGACCAGGGCCCTAAGCTCTGGGGCCAACGTCCTGACTTTC
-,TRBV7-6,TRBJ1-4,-,CASSLSVTGFNEKLFF,TGTGCCAGCAGCTTATCGGTGACGGGGTTTAATGAAAAACTGTTTTTT
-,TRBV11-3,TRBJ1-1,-,CASSRRTNTEAFF,TGTGCCAGCAGCCGGCGGACAAACACTGAAGCTTTCTTT
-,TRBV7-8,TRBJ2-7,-,CASSSISTRGSYEQYF,TGTGCCAGCAGCTCCATCTCGACCAGAGGCAGCTACGAGCAGTACTTC
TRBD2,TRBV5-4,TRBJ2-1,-,CASSSGLAGAYNEQFF,TGTGCCAGCAGCTCGGGACTAGCGGGAGCGTACAATGAGCAGTTCTTC
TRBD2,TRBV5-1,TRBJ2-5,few,CASSPGLAGIETQYF,TGCGCCAGCAGCCCTGGACTAGCGGGAATAGAGACCCAGTACTTC
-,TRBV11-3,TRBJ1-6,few,CASSSGGETSPLHF,TGTGCCAGCAGCTCAGGCGGGGAAACTTCACCCCTCCACTTT
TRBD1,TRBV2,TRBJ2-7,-,CAGDRGPIYEQYF,TGTGCCGGGGACAGGGGGCCTATATACGAGCAGTACTTC
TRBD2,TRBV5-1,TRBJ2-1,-,CASSLGIAGGRNEQFF,TGCGCCAGCAGCTTGGGAATCGCGGGGGGGCGGAATGAGCAGTTCTTC
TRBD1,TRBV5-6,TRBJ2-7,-,CASSFLRQGYEQYF,TGTGCCAGCAGCTTCCTGCGACAGGGCTACGAGCAGTACTTC
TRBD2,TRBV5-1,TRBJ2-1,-,CASTIAGTSGRSSYNEQFF,TGCGCCAGCACCATTGCAGGGACTAGCGGAAGAAGCTCCTACAATGAGCAGTTCTTC
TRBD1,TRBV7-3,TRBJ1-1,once,CASSLFGTGGRTEAFF,TGTGCCAGCAGCTTATTCGGGACAGGGGGTCGGACTGAAGCTTTCTTT
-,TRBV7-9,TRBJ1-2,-,CASSLGGLGDYGYTF,TGTGCCAGCAGCTTAGGGGGCCTTGGGGACTATGGCTACACCTTC
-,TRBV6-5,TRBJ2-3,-,CASSYGEDTQYF,TGTGCCAGCAGTTACGGGGAGGATACGCAGTATTTT
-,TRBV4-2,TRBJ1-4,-,CASLPSGSLKGANEKLFF,TGTGCCAGCTTACCTAGTGGGAGTTTAAAGGGGGCTAATGAAAAACTGTTTTTT
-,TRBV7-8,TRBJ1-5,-,CASSLDRWSNQPQHF,TGTGCCAGCAGCTTAGACAGGTGGAGCAATCAGCCCCAGCATTTT
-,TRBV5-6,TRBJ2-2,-,CASTRDMGAGELFF,TGTGCCAGCACCCGGGACATGGGGGCCGGGGAGCTGTTTTTT
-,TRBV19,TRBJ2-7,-,CASSRGYEQYF,TGTGCCAGTAGTAGAGGATACGAGCAGTACTTC
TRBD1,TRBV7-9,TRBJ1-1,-,CASRDSLNTEAFF,TGTGCCAGCCGGGACAGCCTGAACACTGAAGCTTTCTTT
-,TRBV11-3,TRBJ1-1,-,CASSSRQAEVTEAFF,TGTGCCAGCAGCTCTCGACAGGCAGAGGTCACTGAAGCTTTCTTT
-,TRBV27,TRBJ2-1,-,CASSLSRLHNSGAQFF,TGTGCCAGCAGTTTAAGTCGCCTTCACAATTCAGGCGCCCAGTTCTTC
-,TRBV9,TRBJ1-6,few,CASSGAGGQFYNSPLHF,TGTGCCAGCAGCGGGGCGGGCGGCCAGTTCTATAATTCACCCCTCCACTTT
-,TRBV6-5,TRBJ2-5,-,CASSQGTGGETQYF,TGTGCCAGCAGTCAAGGGACCGGGGGAGAGACCCAGTACTTC
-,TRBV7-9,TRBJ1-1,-,CASSWTENTEAFF,TGTGCCAGCAGCTGGACAGAGAACACTGAAGCTTTCTTT
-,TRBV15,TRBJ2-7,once,CATSRGGLYEQYF,TGTGCCACCAGCAGAGGGGGGCTCTACGAGCAGTACTTC
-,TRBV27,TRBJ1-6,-,CASSLWGSGYSPLHF,TGTGCCAGCAGTTTGTGGGGCTCCGGATATTCACCCCTCCACTTT
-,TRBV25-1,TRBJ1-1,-,CASSALLSGANTEAFF,TGTGCCAGCAGTGCCCTTTTATCAGGGGCGAACACTGAAGCTTTCTTT
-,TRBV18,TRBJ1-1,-,CASSPVFQGGTFF,TGTGCCAGCTCACCAGTATTCCAGGGTGGAACTTTCTTT
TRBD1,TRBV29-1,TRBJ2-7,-,CSVEDRVSTYEQYF,TGCAGCGTTGAGGACAGGGTGTCTACCTACGAGCAGTACTTC
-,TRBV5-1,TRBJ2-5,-,CASSSSHTTLGETQYF,TGCGCCAGCAGCTCTAGCCATACGACACTGGGAGAGACCCAGTACTTC
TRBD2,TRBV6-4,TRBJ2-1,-,CASSPIGTSGKTYNEQFF,TGTGCCAGCAGCCCAATAGGAACTAGCGGGAAAACCTACAATGAGCAGTTCTTC
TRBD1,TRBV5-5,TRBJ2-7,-,CASSLTDRALREQYF,TGTGCCAGCAGCCTCACCGACAGGGCCTTGCGGGAGCAGTACTTC
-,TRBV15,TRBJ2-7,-,CATSRDGGAGEQYF,TGTGCCACCAGCAGAGATGGGGGGGCTGGGGAGCAGTACTTC
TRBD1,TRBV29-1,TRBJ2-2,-,CSVEDYRGLAGELFF,TGCAGCGTTGAAGATTACAGGGGGTTGGCCGGGGAGCTGTTTTTT